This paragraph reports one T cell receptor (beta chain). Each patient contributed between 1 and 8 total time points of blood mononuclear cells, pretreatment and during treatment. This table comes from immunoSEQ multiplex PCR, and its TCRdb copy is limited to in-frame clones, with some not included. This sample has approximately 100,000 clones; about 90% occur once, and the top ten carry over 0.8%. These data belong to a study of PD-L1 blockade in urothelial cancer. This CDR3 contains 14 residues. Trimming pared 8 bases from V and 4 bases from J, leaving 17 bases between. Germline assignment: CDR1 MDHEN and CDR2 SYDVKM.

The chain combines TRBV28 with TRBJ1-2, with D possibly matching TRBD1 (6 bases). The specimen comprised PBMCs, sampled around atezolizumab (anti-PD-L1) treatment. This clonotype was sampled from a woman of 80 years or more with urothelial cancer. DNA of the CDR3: TGTGCCAGCCTGGGGGCCACCTATTTCTATGGCTACACCTTC. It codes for CASLGATYFYGYTF.